This record looks at one TCR beta chain sequence and its context. The germline CDR1 and CDR2 sequences are SNHLY and FYNNEI. The CDR3 is 14 residues long. Trimming stripped 6 bases from V and 3 bases from J, with 12 bases between. Sorting of unstimulated PBMCs yielded separate CD3+CD4+ and CD3+CD8+ fractions. The data are from a study of T cell clones after liver transplantation. Study overall: TCRbeta sequencing after a pre-transplant mixed lymphocyte reaction identified graft-donor-reactive clones, later tracked in post-transplant blood.

Profiling relied on immunoSEQ multiplex PCR, and the TCRdb table lists in-frame clones only, not all of them. The sample lists nearly 45,000 clones; 70% to 90% were seen once. The V call is TRBV2, the J call TRBJ1-5; weak D call: TRBD1 (6 bases). The sequence was collected from a human patient who received a liver transplant. The graft donor may have given rise to some T cells. Sample: CD4+ T cells from blood, taken 24 months after liver transplant. CDR3 sequence: CASRARTDNQPQHF. The CDR3 DNA is TGTGCCAGCAGAGCTCGGACAGACAATCAGCCCCAGCATTTT.